This T cell receptor beta chain was captured in a study of shared clonotypes between healthy human individuals. Findings and limits, study-wide: Clonotype sharing among donors was thought likely to change with sequencing depth.

With regard to this clone: Its antigen is undetermined.

The test was conducted at deep level. In the original analysis: Owing to the provision of junction-only sequences devoid of quality scores by immunoSEQ, filtering differed. Only in-frame clones appear in the TCRdb table, and some are missing; sequencing was by immunoSEQ multiplex PCR. V and J calls and clone size are as listed in that table; D and trimming were resolved from the DNA. This table holds some 2,500,000 clones, around 93% found once. Germline CDR1 is SNHLY and CDR2 is FYNNEI. Trimming shortened V by 7 bases and J by 6 bases, and 13 bases separated the two germline ends. This CDR3 comprises 13 residues.

This rearrangement joins TRBV2 to TRBJ2-1; TRBD2 is a possible D gene (6 bases). Sequenced: naive CD4+ T cells from PBMCs. Subset in this sample: CD45RA+ positively selected. This clonotype was obtained from a man aged 18 to 35 in good health. Some clones in this sample may be carry-over from other donors' samples. The CDR3 DNA reads TGTGCCAGCAAGATCGGGGGAGGCAATGAGCAGTTCTTC. This sequence encodes CASKIGGGNEQFF.